This T cell receptor beta chain originates from a study of T cell repertoires in cytomegalovirus infection. As for the study in general: The authors used CMV epitopes that were HLA-C-restricted (recently identified) and HLA-B-restricted (well studied). Notes on the study in general: CMV carriers with the relevant HLA were identified by cumulative public TCR beta family frequency. HLA-C-restricted CMV clonotypes gave the most frequent clonotype in two of eight donors.

Germline V gene lookup returns CDR1 SGHVS and CDR2 FQNEAQ. The ends lost 5 bases at V and 5 bases at J; junction bases unmatched: 6. CDR3 size: 15 residues. TCRdb passed the reads through MiXCR, listing each CDR3 protein once. This table has approximately 990,000 distinct CDR3 sequences, 31% appearing once. This clonotype was seen ten or more times. Its antigen is not identified. This chain links TRBV7-8 with TRBJ2-3; 11 bases are a match to TRBD2. The sequencing here drew on cultured CD8+ T cells from PBMCs, taken from culture after CMV antigen stimulation. The sequence came from a human donor in good health (CMV status not recorded). Some clones in this sample may be carry-over from other donors' samples. In DNA, the CDR3 is TGTGCCAGCAGCCTCCGACTAGCGGGGAAAGATACGCAGTATTTT. Protein sequence: CASSLRLAGKDTQYF.